Below are 8 T cell receptor beta chains sequenced from a single sample in a study of identifying expanded T cells in peripheral blood. TCRdb's table, derived via immunoSEQ multiplex PCR, lists solely in-frame clones and lacks some. The table includes approximately 85,000 clones, just under 85% detected once. Source material: blood. The receptors shown here come from a person aged 18 to 75 in good health.

The chain joins TRBV30 to TRBJ2-5; 8 bases agree with TRBD2. The CDR3 has 14 amino acids. V lost 3 bases, J lost 5 bases, and 8 bases stayed unmatched. Germline V lookup: CDR1 GTSNPN, CDR2 SVGIG (reference sequence). The CDR3 spells CAWRISGGVETQYF. The CDR3 DNA reads as TGTGCCTGGAGGATTTCCGGGGGGGTTGAGACCCAGTACTTC.

The rearrangement links TRBV28 to TRBJ1-5; 10 bases line up with TRBD1. Per germline, CDR1 MDHEN and CDR2 SYDVKM. The CDR3 totals 17 residues. The J segment lost 5 bases and the V segment lost 4 bases, leaving 11 bases of the junction unmatched. Here the CDR3 reads CASSSVRDRGPDQPQHF. The CDR3 nucleotides are TGTGCCAGCAGTTCCGTCCGGGACAGGGGCCCCGATCAGCCCCAGCATTTT. The entire variable domain, with the rest obtained from reference TRBV28 and TRBJ1-5, is as follows: DVKVTQSSRYLVKRTGEKVFLECVQDMDHENMFWYRQDPGLGLRLIYFSYDVKMKEKGDIPEGYSVSREKKERFSLILESASTNQTSMYLCASSSVRDRGPDQPQHFGDGTRLSIL.

This clone is medium-sized in the sample. The chain couples TRBV25-1 to TRBJ1-2; 8 bases fit TRBD1. Per germline, CDR1 MGHDK and CDR2 SYGVNS. The CDR3 extends over 13 amino acids. V was pared by 5 bases and J by 8 bases, with 7 bases of the junction left unmatched. For the CDR3, the DNA is TGTGCCAGCAGTATACAGGGGGGTAGGGGCTACACCTTC. Protein product: CASSIQGGRGYTF.

The chain recombines TRBV28 with TRBJ1-5, with TRBD1 matching 8 bases. V trimming: 4 bases; J trimming: 6 bases; junction bases outside the gene matches: 8. The length of the CDR3 is 15 residues. CDR1 is MDHEN and CDR2 is SYDVKM in the germline V gene. The CDR3 sequence is CASSSRQGRGQPQHF. CDR3 DNA: TGTGCCAGCAGTTCCCGACAGGGGAGGGGTCAGCCCCAGCATTTT.

This clone was detected only once. The rearrangement uses TRBV18 and TRBJ1-2; tentative D call: TRBD1 (6 bases). The V and J ends lost 0 bases and 4 bases respectively, with 12 bases between them. Per the germline V gene, CDR1 is KGHSH and CDR2 is LQKENI. This CDR3 has 15 amino acids. This CDR3 reads CASSPPLNRAYGYTF. The CDR3 DNA sequence: TGTGCCAGCTCACCACCCCTCAACAGGGCCTATGGCTACACCTTC.

The CDR3 is CASSRSGRDTQYF. In DNA form, the CDR3 reads TGTGCCAGCAGCCGTAGCGGTAGAGATACGCAGTATTTT. The chain combines TRBV7-2 with TRBJ2-3; D perhaps matches TRBD2 (6 bases). This CDR3 has 13 amino acids. Trimming stripped 5 bases from V and 5 bases from J, with 11 bases between. Germline CDR1 is SGHTA and CDR2 is FQGNSA.

V is TRBV5-1 and J is TRBJ2-1; D is undetermined. Trimming cost V 3 bases and J 7 bases, with 14 bases left between them. The CDR3 has 14 amino acids. CDR1 and CDR2 (germline): SGHRS, YFSETQ. As DNA, the CDR3 is TGCGCCAGCAGCTCTGGCCCCGATAGGAATGAGCAGTTCTTC. As protein: CASSSGPDRNEQFF.

This clone came up once. The chain uses TRBV15 and TRBJ2-7; 7 bases map to TRBD1. The CDR3 sequence is 16 residues long. Germline assignment: CDR1 LNHNV and CDR2 YYDKDF (reference sequence). The J segment lost 4 bases and the V segment lost 0 bases, leaving 9 bases of the junction unmatched. CDR3 loop: CATSRDIGTEAYEQYF. CDR3 nucleotides: TGTGCCACCAGCAGAGATATAGGGACAGAAGCATACGAGCAGTACTTC.